A single T cell receptor beta chain is shown here with its context. The antigen is unknown. Peripheral blood was collected from the related graft donor on the marrow donation day. Cells defined as naive were viable CD3+CD4+ or CD3+CD8+ and CCR7+CD45RA+CD45RO-CD95-CD27+CD28+. The entry originates in a study of T cells after posttransplantation cyclophosphamide. Whole-study results and caveats: TRB clonality was highly associated with recipient CMV seropositivity and reactivation.

Germline V gene lookup returns CDR1 SGDLS and CDR2 YYNGEE. V gave up 0 bases and J gave up 2 bases; unmatched junction bases: 6. The CDR3 is made up of 16 amino acids. Clones were sequenced by immunoSEQ multiplex PCR, and TCRdb holds only the in-frame ones, with some missing. The table lists 8,500 to 9,500 clones, 98% of them singletons. Sequencing was done on a sample of naive CD8+ T cells sorted from PBMCs. The receptor was derived from a man between 45 and 60 years old in good health, CMV-negative, and a related stem cell transplant donor. The V and J genes are TRBV9 and TRBJ1-1; 8 bases are a match to TRBD1. The CDR3 is CASSVGPGGGNTEAFF. As DNA, the CDR3 is TGTGCCAGCAGCGTAGGTCCAGGGGGCGGCAACACTGAAGCTTTCTTT.